Presented here are 10 T cell receptor beta chains from one specimen sequenced in a study of cytomegalovirus exposure and HLA in healthy donors (TCRdb year 2017). The library was produced with the immunoSEQ multiplex PCR assay. The multiplex PCR relied on a mix of 60 forward primers for TCR Vbeta segments and 13 reverse primers for TCR Jbeta segments. TCRdb holds this immuneACCESS table with in-frame rearrangements only. Some clones are missing; in checked studies, unresolved V genes explain under half, and the rest has no known cause. Counted in this sample were more than 150,000 clones; approximately 82% of them appeared once. The top ten hold roughly 8.2% of the sample. Sequenced: PBMCs. The receptors stem from a woman aged 40 to 50 in good health and CMV-seropositive.

The J gene is TRBJ2-1, the V gene TRBV11-2; TRBD2 aligns across 9 bases. Germline trimming cut 5 bases from V and 6 bases from J; bases unmatched to any gene: 8. This CDR3 is built from 15 residues. The germline gives CDR1 SGHAT, CDR2 FQNNGV. This chain's CDR3 is CASSPRGLAGNEQFF. The CDR3 DNA sequence: TGTGCCAGCAGCCCGAGGGGACTAGCAGGCAATGAGCAGTTCTTC. Supplemented by reference TRBV11-2 and TRBJ2-1, the full variable domain reads EAGVAQSPRYKIIEKRQSVAFWCNPISGHATLYWYQQILGQGPKLLIQFQNNGVVDDSQLPKDRFSAERLKGVDSTLKIQPAKLEDSAVYLCASSPRGLAGNEQFFGPGTRLTVL.

The chain joins TRBV9 to TRBJ2-5; 7 nucleotides line up with TRBD2. V dropped 0 bases and J dropped 2; count of bases not matched to a gene: 1. The CDR3 extends over 14 amino acids. CDR1 and CDR2 from the germline V gene are SGDLS and YYNGEE. The CDR3 reads CASSVGGGQETQYF. CDR3 DNA sequence: TGTGCCAGCAGCGTAGGGGGAGGGCAAGAGACCCAGTACTTC.

To note about this clone: The junction departs from germline at one end; a sequencing error may be responsible. This sequence joins TRBV28 and TRBJ1-2; D is possibly TRBD1 (6 bases). Germline V gene sequence: CDR1 MDHEN, CDR2 SYDVKM. The CDR3 has 14 amino acids. CDR3 sequence (DNA): TGTGCCAGTAGTTTAGGGGGGACCGCCTATGGCTACACCTTC. Translation gives CASSLGGTAYGYTF.

The V gene is TRBV6-5, the J gene TRBJ1-4; 7 bases agree with TRBD1. Germline-derived CDR1 and CDR2 are MNHEY and SVGAGI. The CDR3 is made up of 14 amino acids. The V and J ends lost 2 bases and 7 bases, in that order; junction bases with no gene match: 4. The CDR3 loop is CASSYRGRSEKLFF. The CDR3 DNA follows: TGTGCCAGCAGTTACAGGGGGCGCAGTGAAAAACTGTTTTTT.

Only a few counts were recorded for this clone. The rearrangement links TRBV10-1 to TRBJ2-1; 10 bases map to TRBD2. In germline, CDR1 is WNHNN, CDR2 SYGVQD (reference sequence). The CDR3 sequence is 16 residues long. V gave up 6 bases and J gave up 7 bases; unmatched junction bases: 12. CDR3 in DNA: TGCGCCAGCAGGAGTACCCTAGCGGGAGAGGGGAATGAGCAGTTCTTC. Its translation: CASRSTLAGEGNEQFF.

This chain joins TRBV7-9 and TRBJ2-1; D possibly corresponds to TRBD2 (5 bases). CDR1 is SEHNR, CDR2 FQNEAQ, per germline (reference sequence). Trimming removed 5 bases from V and 0 bases from J, with 20 bases in between. This CDR3 spans 18 amino acids. The CDR3 region is CASSLPPRAINSYNEQFF. The CDR3 DNA reads TGTGCCAGCAGCCTACCTCCGAGGGCCATAAACTCCTACAATGAGCAGTTCTTC.

The V gene is TRBV23-1, the J gene TRBJ1-4; D gene uncertain. TRBV23-1 is an ORF, with its function uncertain. CDR3 length equals 15 residues. V lost 0 bases, J lost 8 bases, and 13 bases lay in between. The CDR3 DNA reads as TGCGCCAGCAGTCAATCCTGGGTACGAGGAGAAAAACTGTTTTTT. It yields the protein CASSQSWVRGEKLFF.

The chain carries TRBV2 and TRBJ2-1; 8 positions match TRBD2. CDR3 length: 14 residues. The J segment lost 3 bases and the V segment lost 2 bases, leaving 0 bases of the junction unmatched. Germline CDR1 and CDR2: SNHLY and FYNNEI. The chain's CDR3 is CASSELAGYNEQFF. The CDR3 nucleotides read TGTGCCAGCAGTGAACTAGCGGGCTACAATGAGCAGTTCTTC. The entire variable domain, with the rest obtained from reference TRBV2 and TRBJ2-1, is as follows: EPEVTQTPSHQVTQMGQEVILRCVPISNHLYFYWYRQILGQKVEFLVSFYNNEISEKSEIFDDQFSVERPDGSNFTLKIRSTKLEDSAMYFCASSELAGYNEQFFGPGTRLTVL.

V gene TRBV7-3 combines with J gene TRBJ2-1, with 8 bases lining up with TRBD1. The CDR3 is 15 amino acids. V shed 8 bases and J 3 bases; nucleotides not matched to a gene: 9. Germline V CDR1 and CDR2: SGHTA, FQGTGA. CDR3 DNA: TGTGCCAGCTCGACCCAGGGGGCGAACTACAATGAGCAGTTCTTC. Amino acid sequence: CASSTQGANYNEQFF. The full variable domain, with the rest looked up from reference TRBV7-3 and TRBJ2-1, is GAGVSQTPSNKVTEKGKYVELRCDPISGHTALYWYRQSLGQGPEFLIYFQGTGAADDSGLPNDRFFAVRPEGSVSTLKIQRTERGDSAVYLCASSTQGANYNEQFFGPGTRLTVL.

This chain uses TRBV30 with TRBJ1-5, with 8 bases aligning to TRBD1. There are 16 residues in the CDR3. The V gene end was trimmed by 3 bases and the J gene end by 7 bases; junction bases not matched to a gene: 14. Germline V gene lookup returns CDR1 GTSNPN and CDR2 SVGIG (reference sequence). CDR3 sequence (DNA): TGTGCCTGGAGCCGACAGGGGAGCCCTGGTTGGCAGCCCCAGCATTTT. Translating it yields CAWSRQGSPGWQPQHF. Full variable domain (remainder filled in from reference TRBV30 and TRBJ1-5): SQTIHQWPATLVQPVGSPLSLECTVEGTSNPNLYWYRQAAGRGLQLLFYSVGIGQISSEVPQNLSASRPQDRQFILSSKKLLLSDSGFYLCAWSRQGSPGWQPQHFGDGTRLSIL.